The following is a TCR beta chain sequence with its context. This clonotype came up many times. Its target antigen remains unknown. No base quality information exists; no much larger clone differs at one position. This record comes from a study of human T cells and chemical hapten exposure (dated by TCRdb to the early 2020s). Notes on the research overall: For sensitization, 2% DPC in acetone was applied to a 2 cm by 2 cm area of upper inner arm skin. Throughout the roughly 25-week study period, patients were also given weekly therapeutic DPC doses on the scalp. Patch testing was performed on the upper back with Finn chambers containing 0.01% DPC, and the patch tests were scored after 6 days according to International Contact Dermatitis Research Group standards. Alopecia areata with under or over 50% scalp involvement, alopecia totalis and alopecia universalis were represented in the patient cohort, which was mostly female. Libraries were pooled for sequencing, and variation in per-sample TCR yields was attributed mainly to small differences in library volumes within the pool. This study followed changes in the peripheral blood TCR repertoire in vivo during primary and secondary sensitization of alopecia patients to the hapten diphenylcyclopropenone (DPC). Blood was sampled from patients pre-sensitization (week 0) and at 2, 6 and about 24 weeks after DPC sensitization. Blood for TCR sequencing was provided by twenty-nine alopecia patients at one to four time points (pre-sensitization, 2, 6 and 24 weeks). The research as a whole found: The number of PT1 expanded TCRs positively correlated with patch test score, significant at thresholds 8, 16 and 32 but not 4. After repeated subsampling, changes were observed in the strength of the expansion versus patch-test correlation and in the threshold at which the correlation became significant. Because every patient had alopecia, a presumed autoimmune disease, the patients' immune response might differ from that of healthy individuals. DPC sensitization did not change how many TCRs were above 1 in 1000 frequency, and no evidence was found of alterations in global repertoire structure. Compared with pre-sensitization or healthy control sets, expanded TCRs formed significantly more large CDR3 similarity clusters, which is consistent with antigen-driven responses.

To prepare the library, RACE was applied. The instrument was a NextSeq 500. During library preparation, unique molecular identifiers were attached to individual cDNA molecules so that TCRs could be counted quantitatively and reproducibly. For every blood RNA sample, sequencing covered both the TCR alpha and TCR beta chains. Regarding the original processing steps: A median of about 87,000 TCRs per sample was observed, with a range of about 23,224 to 700,000. The Decombinator software suite was used to annotate V, J and CDR3 in the TCR reads. For the PS versus PT1 abundance plots, all samples were subsampled to the same number of TCRs (28,000). Expanded TCRs were defined as absent before sensitization and observed at least eight times at the 2-week time point. TCRdb reprocessed the public reads (quality trimming at Q25 with fastp, clone calling with MiXCR) and kept in-frame beta chains. Entries are consolidated by CDR3 protein sequence, retaining the most common genes and DNA. TCRdb, rather than the study authors, made the V and J calls. For this sample there are about 360,000 distinct CDR3 sequences; nearly 5% appear just once. The leading ten clones occupy around 2.3% of the sample.

V lost 0 bases and J lost 2 bases, and the count of bases not matched to a germline gene is 10. The CDR3 holds 19 amino acids from the cysteine to the phenylalanine. Just the 57-base CDR3 DNA is kept, in frame starting at base 1. Sequences ENHRY (CDR1) and SYGVKD (CDR2) are obtained from the germline V gene. The sample's time point, from its label and the paper: patch test 1, 2 weeks after DPC sensitization. The treatment or condition label, as the study defines it: therapeutic diphenylcyclopropenone sensitization with weekly scalp DPC. At each patch-test visit, blood was drawn before the patch test was applied. Eligible patients were aged 18 to 70, diagnosed with alopecia, deemed suitable for DPC therapy, and excluded if pregnant. Total RNA was extracted from unfractionated whole blood that had been collected in Tempus Blood RNA tubes.

The specimen was whole blood, collected in connection with sensitization to the hapten diphenylcyclopropenone (DPC). The rearrangement joined TRBV10-3 to TRBJ2-6, with 7 central nucleotides matching TRBD1. This clonotype was obtained from a woman in her forties or fifties with alopecia areata. Some clones in this sample may be carry-over from other donors' samples. The CDR3 protein sequence reads: CAISESMGQLSTGANVLTF. The DNA sequence reads TGTGCCATCAGTGAGTCGATGGGACAGCTCTCCACTGGGGCCAACGTCCTGACTTTC.